A selection of T cell receptor beta chains follows, all from one sample in a study of blood T cell repertoires in COVID-19. Produced via immunoSEQ multiplex PCR; TCRdb's table is partial and in-frame only. Here the sample spans approximately 160,000 clones, roughly four fifths being singletons. The sample consisted of peripheral blood. The receptor set was obtained from a human donor in a cohort sampled during active COVID-19. CDR3s include the opening cysteine and the closing phenylalanine or tryptophan. D genes are given only for firm matches.

j_gene	v_gene	d_gene	CDR3nt	CDR3aa
TRBJ1-1	TRBV29-1	.	TGCAGCCTAACTATGTTAGTGAACACTGAAGCTTTCTTT	CSLTMLVNTEAFF
TRBJ1-1	TRBV7-9	.	TGTGCCAGCACCCATCCGACAGGCCCCAGCACTGAAGCTTTCTTT	CASTHPTGPSTEAFF
TRBJ2-7	TRBV7-3	TRBD2	TGTGCCAGCAGCGCAACTAGCGGGAGACTCGACGAGCAGTACTTC	CASSATSGRLDEQYF
TRBJ2-7	TRBV12-3/TRBV12-4	TRBD1	TGTGCCAGCAGTTTGACAGGGTACTACGAGCAGTACTTC	CASSLTGYYEQYF
TRBJ2-5	TRBV7-2	TRBD2	TGTGCCAGCAGCTTAGCTAGCGGGGGACAAGAGACCCAGTACTTC	CASSLASGGQETQYF
TRBJ2-7	TRBV30	.	TGTGCCTGGAAACTCTCCGAGCAGTACTTC	CAWKLSEQYF
TRBJ2-3	TRBV21-1	.	TGTGCCAGCAGCACGGTAGGACTAGCGGGGGGGCCTCATACGCAGTATTTT	CASSTVGLAGGPHTQYF
TRBJ1-1	TRBV5-4	.	TGTGCCAGCAGCTTGGATAGGGGGTTCACTGAAGCTTTCTTT	CASSLDRGFTEAFF
TRBJ2-3	TRBV6-1	.	TGTGCCAGCAGTGAAGTATCCCGGGGTATGCTAGTACCAGATACGCAGTATTTT	CASSEVSRGMLVPDTQYF
TRBJ1-2	TRBV28	.	TGTGCCAGCAGTTATTATCGGGAAGGCTACACCTTC	CASSYYREGYTF
TRBJ1-1	TRBV27	.	TGTGCCAGCCGGGGGTGGCAGCGCACTGAAGCTTTCTTT	CASRGWQRTEAFF